The rows below give T cell receptor beta chains drawn from one sample of a study of response to subunit inactivated influenza vaccine. MiXCR was run by TCRdb on the RT-PCR reads, yielding one entry per CDR3 protein. Counted here are approximately 520,000 distinct CDR3 sequences, approximately 15% occurring once; the ten biggest clones make up less than 4%. Sequenced here: CD4+ T cells sorted from PBMCs, sampled around 2 years after vaccination. All receptors come from a man between 45 and 75 years old who received an inactivated influenza vaccine. Both conserved end residues are part of each CDR3. Fields, in order: D gene, V gene, J gene, clone size, CDR3 protein, CDR3 DNA. A D gene is named only where the DNA matches it firmly. Not every row has a clone size; where given, it reads once, few, many or a size class.

TRBD1	TRBV9	TRBJ2-7	few	CASGQGDINSYEQYF	TGTGCCAGCGGCCAGGGGGACATTAACTCCTACGAGCAGTACTTC
TRBD1	TRBV5-1	TRBJ1-2	.	CASSADRVGYGYTF	TGCGCCAGCAGCGCGGACAGGGTTGGGTATGGCTACACCTTC
TRBD1	TRBV5-5	TRBJ2-2	.	CASSSLRGGSNTGELFF	TGTGCCAGCAGCTCGCTTAGAGGGGGCTCTAACACCGGGGAGCTGTTTTTT
.	TRBV10-3	TRBJ2-5	few	CAISELDGWETQYF	TGTGCCATCAGTGAGTTGGACGGGTGGGAGACCCAGTACTTC
TRBD2	TRBV28	TRBJ2-5	.	CASSSGLAGEETQYF	TGTGCCAGCAGTTCCGGACTAGCGGGAGAGGAGACCCAGTACTTC
.	TRBV5-6	TRBJ2-7	.	CASSLNREKQYF	TGTGCCAGCAGCTTAAACAGGGAGAAGCAGTACTTC
.	TRBV2	TRBJ2-1	.	CASSGGVGNEQFF	TGTGCCAGCAGTGGGGGTGTAGGTAATGAGCAGTTCTTC
.	TRBV18	TRBJ1-1	few	CASSLDRWSTEAFF	TGTGCCAGCTCACTCGACAGGTGGAGCACTGAAGCTTTCTTT
.	TRBV2	TRBJ2-7	few	CASSEGGGLSSYEQYF	TGTGCCAGCAGTGAAGGTGGCGGCCTCAGCTCCTACGAGCAGTACTTC
TRBD2	TRBV9	TRBJ2-3	few	CASTGGGRSDTQYF	TGTGCCAGCACCGGCGGGGGGCGATCAGATACGCAGTATTTT
.	TRBV12-3/TRBV12-4	TRBJ1-1	.	CASSSEGHITEAFF	TGTGCCAGCAGTTCAGAGGGCCACATCACTGAAGCTTTCTTT
.	TRBV12-3/TRBV12-4	TRBJ1-4	many	CASGGGVITNEKLFF	TGTGCCAGCGGGGGCGGGGTGATAACTAATGAAAAACTGTTTTTT
.	TRBV11-1	TRBJ2-3	few	CASSHPVGGAMGTDTQYF	TGTGCCAGCAGCCACCCCGTTGGAGGGGCGATGGGCACAGATACGCAGTATTTT
.	TRBV9	TRBJ2-2	few	CASSVFTGELFF	TGTGCCAGCAGCGTATTTACAGGGGAGCTGTTTTTT
.	TRBV12-3/TRBV12-4	TRBJ1-6	many	CASSFTTGRSPLHF	TGTGCCAGCAGTTTTACCACAGGGCGATCACCCCTCCACTTT
.	TRBV5-1	TRBJ2-1	many	CASSVRAADEQFF	TGCGCCAGCAGTGTAAGGGCCGCGGATGAGCAGTTCTTC
.	TRBV7-3	TRBJ2-1	.	CASSVDPLGPNEQFF	TGTGCCAGCAGCGTGGACCCCCTTGGGCCCAATGAGCAGTTCTTC
TRBD2	TRBV7-2	TRBJ2-1	.	CASSLAGLAGVPEQFF	TGTGCCAGCAGCTTAGCGGGTCTAGCGGGAGTCCCTGAGCAGTTCTTC
.	TRBV9	TRBJ2-4	many	CASSRYSGNIQYF	TGTGCCAGCAGCCGTTACTCAGGGAACATTCAGTACTTC
TRBD2	TRBV7-2	TRBJ2-3	.	CASSQGRGGLNTQYF	TGTGCCAGCAGCCAGGGGCGGGGGGGCCTAAATACGCAGTATTTT
.	TRBV7-9	TRBJ2-2	many	CASSLRPRVDTGELFF	TGTGCCAGCAGCTTAAGACCCAGGGTGGACACCGGGGAGCTGTTTTTT
.	TRBV6-1	TRBJ2-2	few	CASSETRLDTGELFF	TGTGCCAGCAGTGAAACCAGGTTGGACACCGGGGAGCTGTTTTTT
TRBD1	TRBV6-1	TRBJ2-2	many	CASSTGTANTGELFF	TGTGCCAGCAGTACCGGGACAGCGAACACCGGGGAGCTGTTTTTT
TRBD2	TRBV4-3	TRBJ2-7	.	CASSQARTSSHEQYF	TGCGCCAGCAGCCAGGCAAGGACTAGTAGCCACGAGCAGTACTTC
.	TRBV12-3/TRBV12-4	TRBJ2-7	.	CARRGRTYEQYF	TGTGCCAGAAGGGGCAGGACCTACGAGCAGTACTTC
TRBD1	TRBV29-1	TRBJ1-1	few	CSAQTGEAFF	TGCAGCGCCCAGACAGGGGAAGCTTTCTTT